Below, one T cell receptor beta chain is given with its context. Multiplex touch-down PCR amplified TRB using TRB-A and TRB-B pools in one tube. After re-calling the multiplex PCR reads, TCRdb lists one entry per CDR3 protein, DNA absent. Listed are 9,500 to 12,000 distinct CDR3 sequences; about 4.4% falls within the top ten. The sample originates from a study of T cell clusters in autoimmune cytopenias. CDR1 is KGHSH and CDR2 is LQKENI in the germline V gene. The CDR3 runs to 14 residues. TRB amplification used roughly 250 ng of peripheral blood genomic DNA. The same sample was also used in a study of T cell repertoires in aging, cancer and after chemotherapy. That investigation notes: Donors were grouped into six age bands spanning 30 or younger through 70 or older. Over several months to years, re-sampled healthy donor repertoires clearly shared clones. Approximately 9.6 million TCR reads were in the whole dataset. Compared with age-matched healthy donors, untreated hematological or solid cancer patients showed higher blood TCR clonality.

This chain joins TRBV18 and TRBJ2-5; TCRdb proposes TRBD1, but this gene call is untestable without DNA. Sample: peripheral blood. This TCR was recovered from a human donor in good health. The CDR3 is CASSDSPGRETQYF. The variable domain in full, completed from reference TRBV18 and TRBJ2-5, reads NAGVMQNPRHLVRRRGQEARLRCSPMKGHSHVYWYRQLPEEGLKFMVYLQKENIIDESGMPKERFSAEFPKEGPSILRIQQVVRGDSAAYFCASSDSPGRETQYFGPGTRLLVL.